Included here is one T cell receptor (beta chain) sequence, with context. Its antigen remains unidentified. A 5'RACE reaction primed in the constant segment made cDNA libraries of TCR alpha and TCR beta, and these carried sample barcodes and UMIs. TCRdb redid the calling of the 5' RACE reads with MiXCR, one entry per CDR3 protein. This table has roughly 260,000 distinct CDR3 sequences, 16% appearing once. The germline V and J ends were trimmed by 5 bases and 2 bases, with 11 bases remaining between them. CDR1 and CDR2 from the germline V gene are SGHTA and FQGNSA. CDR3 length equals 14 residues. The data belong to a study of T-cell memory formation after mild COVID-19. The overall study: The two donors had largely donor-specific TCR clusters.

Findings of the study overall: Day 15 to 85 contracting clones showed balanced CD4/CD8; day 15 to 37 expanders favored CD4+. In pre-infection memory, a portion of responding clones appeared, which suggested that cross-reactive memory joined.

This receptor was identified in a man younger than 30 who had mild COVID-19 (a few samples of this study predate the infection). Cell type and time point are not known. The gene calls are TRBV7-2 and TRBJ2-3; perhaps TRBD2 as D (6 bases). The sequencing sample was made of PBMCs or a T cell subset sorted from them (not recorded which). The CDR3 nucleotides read TGTGCCAGCAGCCCCCGACTAGACACAGATACGCAGTATTTT. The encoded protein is CASSPRLDTDTQYF.